The present TCR beta chain was sequenced within a study of blood T cell repertoires in COVID-19. The CDR3 covers 13 residues. Germline CDR1 is MNHNY and CDR2 is SVGAGI (reference sequence). V trimming: 6 bases; J trimming: 11 bases; junction bases outside the gene matches: 9. Sequencing used immunoSEQ multiplex PCR; TCRdb keeps in-frame clones, though not all of them. The data contain approximately 170,000 clones, 70% to 90% of them singletons. The V gene is TRBV6-6, the J gene TRBJ1-1, with 10 bases lining up with TRBD1. This TCR derives from a man aged 18 to 29 who had recovered from COVID-19. Sequences were obtained from peripheral blood. The CDR3: CASSPGTGARAFF. The CDR3 DNA is TGTGCCAGCAGCCCCGGGACAGGGGCGCGGGCTTTCTTT.